Presented here are 24 T cell receptor beta chains from one specimen sequenced in a study of blood T cells in healthy people across ages. Using a J-beta primer mix together with a sample-barcoded 5' primer, a second PCR was run for roughly 6 to 11 cycles. TCRdb recomputed calls from the 5' RACE reads with MiXCR, one row per CDR3 protein. The table shows around 870,000 distinct CDR3 sequences, with about 28% occurring only once. Source material: blood. The receptors come from a woman older than 75 in good health.

The chain combines TRBV29-1 with TRBJ1-1; TRBD1 aligns across 8 bases. After removal of 4 bases from V and 4 bases from J, the junction contained 11 bases not matched to a gene. The CDR3 extends over 15 amino acids. Germline CDR1 reads SQVTM; CDR2 reads ANQGSEA. The CDR3 sequence: CSVGGGDRIGTEAFF. For the CDR3, the DNA is TGCAGCGTTGGGGGGGGGGACAGGATCGGCACTGAAGCTTTCTTT. Using reference TRBV29-1 and TRBJ1-1 for the parts outside the CDR3, the full variable domain is SAVISQKPSRDICQRGTSLTIQCQVDSQVTMMFWYRQQPGQSLTLIATANQGSEATYESGFVIDKFPISRPNLTFSTLTVSNMSPEDSSIYLCSVGGGDRIGTEAFFGQGTRLTVV.

This sequence joins TRBV28 and TRBJ2-1, with a possible D match to TRBD1 (6 bases). CDR3 size: 15 residues. In germline, CDR1 is MDHEN, CDR2 SYDVKM. With 7 bases removed from V and 5 bases from J, the gap between germline ends came to 18 bases. The CDR3 spells CASTMGATNNNEQFF. CDR3 coding DNA: TGTGCCAGCACCATGGGGGCTACGAACAACAATGAGCAGTTCTTC.

This clonotype was counted many times. The chain employs TRBV10-3 and TRBJ1-2; D is unclear. The V gene's germline CDR1 is ENHRY and CDR2 SYGVKD. The CDR3 totals 11 residues. Trimming shortened V by 7 bases and J by 3 bases, and 6 bases separated the two germline ends. The chain's CDR3 is CAIMGHYGYTF. In DNA, the CDR3 is TGTGCCATCATGGGTCACTATGGCTACACCTTC.

This clonotype was observed many times. The chain recombines TRBV11-2 with TRBJ1-1; a possible D gene is TRBD1 (5 bases). V was pared by 6 bases and J by 0 bases, with 14 bases between. The germline CDR1 and CDR2 sequences are SGHAT and FQNNGV. The CDR3 is made up of 15 amino acids. DNA for the CDR3: TGTGCCAGCAGTCCTATGGGGACTCTGAACACTGAAGCTTTCTTT. Its protein is CASSPMGTLNTEAFF.

The chain couples TRBV12-3 or TRBV12-4 to TRBJ1-5; maybe TRBD1 (5 bases). This CDR3 is built from 17 residues. Trimming shortened V by 3 bases and J by 0 bases, and 15 bases separated the two germline ends. The CDR3 nucleotides are TGTGCCAGCAGTTTGGACACAGGACATTATAGCAATCAGCCCCAGCATTTT. It encodes CASSLDTGHYSNQPQHF.

V usage is TRBV20-1 and J usage is TRBJ2-1; TRBD2 aligns across 11 bases. Germline V lookup: CDR1 DFQATT, CDR2 SNEGSKA (reference sequence). The length of the CDR3 is 16 residues. The V gene end was trimmed by 0 bases and the J gene end by 8 bases; junction bases not matched to a gene: 9. For the CDR3, the DNA is TGCAGTGCTAGAGATCCGCGGCTAGCGGGGGGCGATGAGCAGTTCTTC. Encoded protein: CSARDPRLAGGDEQFF.

The V gene is TRBV4-1, the J gene TRBJ2-7, with D perhaps being TRBD1 or TRBD2 (7 bases each). The V and J ends lost 0 bases and 9 bases respectively, with 18 bases between them. In germline, CDR1 is MGHRA, CDR2 YSYEKL. The CDR3 totals 15 residues. Written as DNA, the CDR3 is TGCGCCAGCAGCCAAGACAGGGGGGGAGTGGGCGGGCAGTACTTC. It codes for CASSQDRGGVGGQYF.

CDR3 nucleotides: TGTGCCAGCAGCCACCCTCGGCAGGTTGGGAATGAGCAGTACTTC. It translates to CASSHPRQVGNEQYF. The J gene is TRBJ2-7, the V gene TRBV3-1; D not resolved. The CDR3 runs to 15 residues. Trimming removed 3 bases at V and 7 bases at J, with 19 bases between. CDR1 and CDR2 (germline): LGHDT, YNNKEL (reference sequence).

With regard to this clonotype: Since a much larger clone is just one base distant, this may be a read error. The chain employs TRBV7-2 and TRBJ1-2; no firm D call. Germline CDR1 SGHTA, CDR2 FQGNSA. This CDR3 is built from 15 residues. V was clipped by 5 bases and J by 3 bases, with 16 bases between them. CDR3: CASSLRLGADYGYTF. The CDR3 DNA reads TGTGCCAGCAGCCTACGTCTGGGAGCTGACTATGGCTACACCTTC.

This clonotype was seen more than once but under ten times. The chain couples TRBV11-2 to TRBJ1-1; D perhaps matches TRBD1 (5 bases). The V end lost 2 bases, the J end lost 1 base, and 20 bases lay between the germline ends. The CDR3 totals 18 residues. Germline CDR1 is SGHAT and CDR2 is FQNNGV. CDR3 loop: CASSLWSPLSGANTEAFF. The CDR3 DNA is TGTGCCAGCAGCTTATGGTCCCCTTTATCTGGGGCGAACACTGAAGCTTTCTTT. Full variable domain (remainder filled in from reference TRBV11-2 and TRBJ1-1): EAGVAQSPRYKIIEKRQSVAFWCNPISGHATLYWYQQILGQGPKLLIQFQNNGVVDDSQLPKDRFSAERLKGVDSTLKIQPAKLEDSAVYLCASSLWSPLSGANTEAFFGQGTRLTVV.

Many counts were recorded for this clonotype. The J gene is TRBJ2-7, the V gene TRBV6-5; TRBD1 aligns across 7 bases. This CDR3 has 15 residues. The germline CDR1 and CDR2 sequences are MNHEY and SVGAGI. J gave up 4 bases and V 7 bases, and 13 bases lay outside the gene matches. CDR3 nucleotide sequence: TGTGCCAGCAAGGGGGTCGGGACAGCGACTTACGAGCAGTACTTC. Translating it yields CASKGVGTATYEQYF.

This clonotype was observed a few times. The chain is built from TRBV29-1 and TRBJ1-1, with 9 nucleotides matching TRBD1. Trimming took 6 bases from V and 3 from J; bases not matched to a gene: 5. The CDR3 sequence is 13 residues long. The germline CDR1 and CDR2 sequences are SQVTM and ANQGSEA. The CDR3 DNA reads TGCAGCGTCATGACAGGGGGAGACACTGAAGCTTTCTTT. Translation: CSVMTGGDTEAFF.

This clonotype was observed at least ten times. The genes are TRBV7-2 and TRBJ2-5, with a possible D match to TRBD1 (5 bases). The CDR3 spans 15 residues. Germline V gene sequence: CDR1 SGHTA, CDR2 FQGNSA. V lost 5 bases, J lost 5 bases, and 18 bases lay in between. CDR3 in DNA: TGTGCCAGCAGCCTATGGGGCTCGTACAGGGAGACCCAGTACTTC. The encoded protein is CASSLWGSYRETQYF.

This clonotype was observed many times. The chain employs TRBV30 and TRBJ2-5; 7 bases map to TRBD1. The trim removed 1 base at V and 5 bases at J, leaving 7 bases unmatched. The CDR3 is made up of 14 amino acids. Looked up from germline, CDR1 is GTSNPN and CDR2 is SVGIG (reference sequence). This CDR3 reads CAWSAGGVTETQYF. The CDR3, as DNA: TGTGCCTGGAGTGCAGGGGGAGTTACGGAGACCCAGTACTTC.

For this clonotype: A read error may explain this, as a much larger clone is one base away. This sequence joins TRBV4-1 and TRBJ2-7; tentative D call: TRBD1 (6 bases). Germline-derived CDR1 and CDR2 are MGHRA and YSYEKL. The V gene lost 6 bases and the J gene lost 7 bases, with 22 bases spanning the gap. The CDR3 runs 15 residues. For the CDR3, the DNA is TGCGCCAGCAGTTGGGGTCAGGGGCGATCCAATGAGCAGTACTTC. Translating it yields CASSWGQGRSNEQYF.

The table lists this clonotype with many counts. The CDR3 sequence is CASSYVGQNYGYTF. The CDR3 nucleotides read TGTGCCAGCAGTTACGTGGGACAGAACTATGGCTACACCTTC. The chain employs TRBV6-5 and TRBJ1-2; 7 nucleotides agree with TRBD1. Unmatched junction bases numbered 2, after V lost 2 bases and J lost 2 bases. The CDR3 spans 14 residues. Germline V gives CDR1 MNHEY, CDR2 SVGAGI.

This clonotype was detected a few times. The chain carries TRBV5-6 and TRBJ2-3; TRBD2 matches at 9 bases. J gave up 4 bases and V 3 bases, and 9 bases lay outside the gene matches. The CDR3 consists of 16 residues. The germline CDR1 and CDR2 sequences are SGHDT and YYEEEE. The DNA for the CDR3 is TGTGCCAGCAGCTCCCGGGGGCGGGGGGGCGCAGATACGCAGTATTTT. This encodes CASSSRGRGGADTQYF.

As concerns this clonotype: One junction end disagrees with the germline gene, perhaps due to a read error. The rearrangement uses TRBV5-1 and TRBJ2-5; no clear D gene. CDR3 length: 12 amino acids. Germline V gene data show CDR1 as SGHRS and CDR2 as YFSETQ. The chain's CDR3 is CAGSLSRETQYF. The CDR3 DNA sequence: TGCGCCGGCAGCTTGTCCCGGGAGACCCAGTACTTC.

A word on this clonotype: A read error is possible here, since a much larger clone lies one base away. V gene TRBV25-1 combines with J gene TRBJ2-7; D perhaps matches TRBD2 (6 bases). Trimming removed 2 bases at V and 7 bases at J, with 15 bases between. Germline loops: CDR1 MGHDK, CDR2 SYGVNS. This CDR3 has 14 amino acids. The CDR3 spells CASSEAGGPDEQYF. CDR3 nucleotides: TGTGCCAGCAGTGAAGCCGGGGGTCCCGATGAGCAGTACTTC.

This chain connects TRBV20-1 to TRBJ2-1; no firm D call. Germline CDR1 and CDR2: DFQATT and SNEGSKA (reference sequence). Trimming removed 3 bases from V and 0 bases from J, with 9 bases in between. This CDR3 has 14 residues. The CDR3 reads CSARHRSSYNEQFF. CDR3 in DNA: TGCAGTGCTAGGCACCGCAGCTCCTACAATGAGCAGTTCTTC.

A remark on this clonotype: This clone may be a read error of a much larger clone one base away. The J gene is TRBJ2-7, the V gene TRBV7-8; 9 positions agree with TRBD2. The CDR3 runs 15 residues. The germline V gene encodes CDR1 SGHVS and CDR2 FQNEAQ. This CDR3 is CTSSLAAGGLDEQYF. The CDR3 nucleotides are TGTACCAGCAGCCTAGCAGCGGGGGGCCTGGACGAGCAGTACTTC.

Many counts were recorded for this clonotype. This chain links TRBV6-1 with TRBJ2-3; TRBD2 is a possible D gene (6 bases). V was clipped by 6 bases and J by 1 base, with 14 bases between them. This CDR3 comprises 15 residues. Germline V lookup: CDR1 MNHNS, CDR2 SASEGT. The CDR3 bases are TGTGCCAGCAGATTTAGCGGAGTCGGCACAGATACGCAGTATTTT. Amino acid sequence: CASRFSGVGTDTQYF.

Concerning this clonotype: Its ends do not fully match the called genes, so a read error is possible. The chain carries TRBV9 and TRBJ2-2, with 8 nucleotides matching TRBD1. Germline CDR1 is SGDLS and CDR2 is YYNGEE. This CDR3 is 18 amino acids long. The CDR3 reads CASSSRPGQGANTGERFF. CDR3 DNA: TGTGCCAGCAGCTCCCGCCCTGGACAGGGCGCGAACACCGGGGAGCGGTTTTTT. The whole variable domain, filled in from reference TRBV9 and TRBJ2-2, reads DSGVTQTPKHLITATGQRVTLRCSPRSGDLSVYWYQQSLDQGLQFLIQYYNGEERAKGNILERFSAQQFPDLHSELNLSSLELGDSALYFCASSSRPGQGANTGERFFGEGSRLTVL.

The sample holds many counts of this clonotype. CDR3 sequence reads: CASSTRAGGNEQFF. DNA for the CDR3: TGTGCCAGCAGCACCAGAGCGGGGGGCAATGAGCAGTTCTTC. The V call is TRBV7-2, the J call TRBJ2-1; 9 bases match TRBD2. J was trimmed by 6 bases and V by 5 bases; bases with no gene match: 5. CDR3 length: 14 residues. Germline lookup yields CDR1 SGHTA and CDR2 FQGNSA.